This T cell receptor (beta chain) came from a study of T cell repertoires in cytomegalovirus infection. The overall study: Indicated by public TCR beta signatures were CMV infection and matching HLA type.

Concerning this clonotype: Its antigen is unidentified.

MiXCR, applied by TCRdb to the reads, yields one record per CDR3 protein. The data hold roughly 720,000 distinct CDR3 sequences, with roughly a third observed a single time. Germline assignment: CDR1 MNHEY and CDR2 SVGAGI. This CDR3 region has 17 residues. V lost 6 bases and J lost 4; bases outside the gene matches: 11. Study-wide results and caveats: Using cumulative public TCR beta family frequency, the authors identified those who carried CMV together with the relevant HLA. Dominating the ex vivo response were TCR beta clonotypes that were CMV-specific and HLA-C-restricted.

The receptor comes from a human donor in good health (CMV status not recorded). Some clones in this sample may be carry-over from other donors' samples. Sequenced: PBMCs. The V call is TRBV6-5, the J call TRBJ2-6, with TRBD1 matching 8 bases. This CDR3 reads CASRGRTGLDGANVLTF. The CDR3 nucleotides are TGTGCCAGCAGAGGGAGGACAGGGCTTGACGGGGCCAACGTCCTGACTTTC.